There are many counts of the clone carrying this T cell receptor beta chain. This entry belongs to a study of T cells in Graves' hyperthyroidism and ophthalmopathy. V lost 3 bases, J lost 8 bases, and 11 bases lay in between. The CDR3 runs to 14 residues. RNA transcripts provided the source from which TCR beta CDR3 regions were amplified. Initially, a first-round RT-PCR of the TCR CDR3 employed the HTBI primer set. TCRdb reprocessed the multiplex PCR reads with MiXCR, giving one entry per CDR3 protein. Altogether nearly 750,000 distinct CDR3 sequences are present, approximately 36% being singletons, with the ten largest covering around 30%.

The source material was blood. The rearrangement joins TRBV12-3 or TRBV12-4 to TRBJ1-6; no definite D call. The receptor's source is a middle-aged woman with Graves' hyperthyroidism. Here the CDR3 reads CASSFLKRDSPLHF. CDR3 bases: TGTGCCAGCAGTTTTTTAAAGAGGGATTCACCCCTCCACTTT.